A single sample gave rise to the 10 T cell receptor beta chains below, sequenced in a study of beta chain features in type 1 diabetes. General observations from the study: There was a moderate but significant shortening of TCRB CDR3s in all four CD4+ subsets of Type 1 diabetes patients.

No antigens are known for them. The study reverse transcribed the entire isolated RNA, so it sequenced expressed TCRB transcripts. Some clones are missing from TCRdb's copy, which holds only in-frame ones; the method was immunoSEQ multiplex PCR. The profile covers hundreds of thousands of clones, with over 11% appearing a single time and 0.03% to 0.04% taken by the ten largest. Material for sequencing was naive CD4+ T cells from blood. These receptors all stem from a young man with type 1 diabetes.

The V call is TRBV27, the J call TRBJ2-1, with TRBD2 matching 9 bases. The germline V gene has CDR1 MNHEY and CDR2 SMNVEV (reference sequence). Trimming cost V 6 bases and J 1 base; bases outside gene matches: 10. CDR3 length: 17 residues. The CDR3 nucleotides read TGTGCCAGCAGGCCATTCGGGACTAGCTTATCCTACAATGAGCAGTTCTTC. It translates to CASRPFGTSLSYNEQFF.

The V call is TRBV4-2, the J call TRBJ1-2, with 10 bases identical to TRBD1. CDR1 LGHNA and CDR2 YNFKEQ come from the germline V gene. After removal of 3 bases from V and 6 bases from J, the junction contained 1 base not matched to a gene. The CDR3 covers 13 residues. Here the CDR3 reads CASSQGQGNGYTF. The CDR3 DNA is TGTGCCAGCAGCCAGGGACAGGGGAATGGCTACACCTTC.

The sample holds a few counts of this clone. The J gene is TRBJ1-1, the V gene TRBV30, with no clear D. In germline, CDR1 is GTSNPN, CDR2 SVGIG (reference sequence). The CDR3 runs to 13 residues. V was cut by 3 bases and J by 0 bases, with 8 bases left in between. This CDR3 reads CAWSPLMNTEAFF. CDR3 coding DNA: TGTGCCTGGAGCCCCCTCATGAACACTGAAGCTTTCTTT.

This clone has just a few counts. The genes are TRBV7-9 and TRBJ2-1, with TRBD2 matching over 9 bases. This CDR3 has 16 residues. J gave up 5 bases and V 4 bases, and 9 bases lay outside the gene matches. Germline CDR1 reads SEHNR; CDR2 reads FQNEAQ (reference sequence). CDR3 DNA: TGTGCCAGCAGCTCGAAAAACCTAGCGGGGAACAATGAGCAGTTCTTC. This codes for CASSSKNLAGNNEQFF.

This clone was seen a few times. J is TRBJ1-4 and V is TRBV7-2; D remains ambiguous. The CDR3 totals 14 residues. CDR1 SGHTA and CDR2 FQGNSA come from the germline V gene. Between the trimmed V and J ends, which lost 9 bases and 2 bases, there was a span of 13 bases. CDR3 in DNA: TGTGCCAGTTCTTGGGTAGCGACTAATGAAAAACTGTTTTTT. Protein sequence: CASSWVATNEKLFF.

This clone was seen a handful of times. The CDR3 DNA follows: TGCGCCAGCAGACCTGGGACAGGGGTTGCCTATGGCTACACCTTC. Amino acid sequence: CASRPGTGVAYGYTF. The V call is TRBV5-1, the J call TRBJ1-2; 10 bases match TRBD1. CDR1 is SGHRS and CDR2 is YFSETQ in the germline V gene. Unmatched junction bases numbered 8, after V lost 5 bases and J lost 4 bases. The CDR3 is made up of 15 amino acids. Variable domain in full (rest from reference TRBV5-1 and TRBJ1-2): KAGVTQTPRYLIKTRGQQVTLSCSPISGHRSVSWYQQTPGQGLQFLFEYFSETQRNKGNFPGRFSGRQFSNSRSEMNVSTLELGDSALYLCASRPGTGVAYGYTFGSGTRLTVV.

In this sample, this clone turned up once. V usage is TRBV4-1 and J usage is TRBJ2-3; the D gene is possibly TRBD2 (5 bases). V lost 2 bases and J lost 0, with 21 bases in between. CDR1 is MGHRA, CDR2 YSYEKL, per germline. CDR3 length equals 19 residues. The CDR3 sequence is CASSQWGDRGFSSTDTQYF. As DNA, the CDR3 is TGCGCCAGCAGCCAATGGGGTGACCGGGGATTCTCTAGCACAGATACGCAGTATTTT.

This clone was picked up a small number of times. J is TRBJ2-6 and V is TRBV4-1; D assignment may be TRBD1 or TRBD2 (6 bases each). The CDR3 spans 18 residues. The V end lost 1 base, the J end lost 2 bases, and 15 bases lay between the germline ends. Per the germline V gene, CDR1 is MGHRA and CDR2 is YSYEKL. CDR3 loop: CASSQGLQGGTGANVLTF. DNA for the CDR3: TGCGCCAGCAGCCAAGGGCTACAGGGAGGAACTGGGGCCAACGTCCTGACTTTC.

This clone showed up just a few times. The CDR3 loop is CAWSIQGYEQYF. The CDR3, as DNA: TGTGCCTGGAGTATCCAAGGTTACGAGCAGTACTTC. This chain joins TRBV30 and TRBJ2-7, with unresolved D. The CDR3 has 12 amino acids. Deletions cut 2 bases from V and 4 bases from J, with 9 bases between. Germline V gene data show CDR1 as GTSNPN and CDR2 as SVGIG (reference sequence).

This chain joins TRBV5-4 and TRBJ1-4; TRBD1 is a possible D gene (6 bases). The CDR3 totals 12 residues. V lost 4 bases and J lost 13, with 14 bases in between. Germline loops: CDR1 SGHNT, CDR2 YYREEE (reference sequence). CDR3 bases: TGTGCCAGCAGCGGGGGCAGTGAAGGACTGTTTTTT. Translated, it gives CASSGGSEGLFF.